This TCR beta chain was observed in a study of blood T cell repertoires in COVID-19. Study context: The study drew acute and convalescent COVID-19 samples from the United States, Italy and Spain. PBMCs, B-cell-depleted T cells, or T cells were the source of the cDNA or gDNA that made up the material.

In the source study's methods: For nucleated cells, counts were estimated from reference gene primer amplification. The data were produced by immunoSEQ multiplex PCR, yet TCRdb's version contains in-frame clones alone and is incomplete. D and trimming were read from the DNA, whereas the V and J calls and clone size are those reported in that table. This table holds under 100,000 clones, about 83% found once. This CDR3 has 13 amino acids. V was pared by 3 bases and J by 0 bases, with 6 bases between. The germline V gene encodes CDR1 SGHAT and CDR2 FQNNGV. The rearrangement joins TRBV11-2 to TRBJ2-7; D unresolved. Input material: peripheral blood. The TCR was taken from a young man with acute or convalescent COVID-19. The CDR3 loop reads CASSFGGSYEQYF. The CDR3 DNA reads as TGTGCCAGCAGCTTCGGCGGCTCCTACGAGCAGTACTTC.